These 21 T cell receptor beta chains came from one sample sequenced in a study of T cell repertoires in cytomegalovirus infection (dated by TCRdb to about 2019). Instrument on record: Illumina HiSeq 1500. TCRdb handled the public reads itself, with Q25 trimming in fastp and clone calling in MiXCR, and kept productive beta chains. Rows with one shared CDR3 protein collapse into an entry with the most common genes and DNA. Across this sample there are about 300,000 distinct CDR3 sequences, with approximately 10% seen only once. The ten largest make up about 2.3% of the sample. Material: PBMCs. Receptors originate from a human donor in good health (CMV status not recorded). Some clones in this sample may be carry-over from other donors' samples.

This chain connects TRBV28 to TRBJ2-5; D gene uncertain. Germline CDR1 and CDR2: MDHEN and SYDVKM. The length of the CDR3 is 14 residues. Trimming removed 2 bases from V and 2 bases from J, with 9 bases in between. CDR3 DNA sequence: TGTGCCAGCAGTTTACCCACTAATCAAGAGACCCAGTACTTC. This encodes CASSLPTNQETQYF.

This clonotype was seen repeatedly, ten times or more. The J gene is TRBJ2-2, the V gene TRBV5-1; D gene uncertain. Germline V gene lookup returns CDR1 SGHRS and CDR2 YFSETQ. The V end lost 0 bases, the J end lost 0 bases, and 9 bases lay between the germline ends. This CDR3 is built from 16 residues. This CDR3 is CASSLGLQANTGELFF. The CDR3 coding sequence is TGCGCCAGCAGCTTGGGGCTGCAGGCGAACACCGGGGAGCTGTTTTTT.

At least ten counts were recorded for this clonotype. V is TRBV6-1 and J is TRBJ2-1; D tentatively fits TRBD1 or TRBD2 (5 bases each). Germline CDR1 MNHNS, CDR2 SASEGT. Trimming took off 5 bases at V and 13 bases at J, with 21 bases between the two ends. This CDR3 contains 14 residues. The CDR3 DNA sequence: TGTGCCAGCAGTTATAACAAGATTGGGACCCTACAGTTCTTC. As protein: CASSYNKIGTLQFF.

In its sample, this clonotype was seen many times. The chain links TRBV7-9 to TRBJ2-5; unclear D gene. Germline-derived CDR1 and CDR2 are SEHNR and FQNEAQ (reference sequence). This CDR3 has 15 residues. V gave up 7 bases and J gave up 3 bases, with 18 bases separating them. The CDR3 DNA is TGTGCCAGCATCCATGGGCGGCAGATTAAAGAGACCCAGTACTTC. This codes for CASIHGRQIKETQYF.

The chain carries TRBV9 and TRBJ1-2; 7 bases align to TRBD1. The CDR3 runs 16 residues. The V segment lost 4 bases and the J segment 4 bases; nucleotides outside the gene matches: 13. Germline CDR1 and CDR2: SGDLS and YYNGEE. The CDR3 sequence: CASSQRDSPWGYGYTF. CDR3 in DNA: TGTGCCAGCAGCCAACGGGACAGCCCTTGGGGCTATGGCTACACCTTC.

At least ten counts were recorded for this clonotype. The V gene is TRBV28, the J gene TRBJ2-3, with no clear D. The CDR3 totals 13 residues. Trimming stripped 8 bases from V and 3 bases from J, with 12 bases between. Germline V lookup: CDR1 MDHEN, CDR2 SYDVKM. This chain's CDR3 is CASAKQGTDTQYF. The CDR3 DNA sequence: TGTGCCAGCGCCAAACAAGGGACAGATACGCAGTATTTT.

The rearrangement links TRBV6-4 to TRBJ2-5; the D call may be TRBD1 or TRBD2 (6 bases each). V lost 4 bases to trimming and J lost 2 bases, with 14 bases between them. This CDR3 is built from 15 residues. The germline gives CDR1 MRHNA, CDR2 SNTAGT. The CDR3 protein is CASSADRGGQETQYF. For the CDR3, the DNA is TGTGCCAGCAGTGCGGACCGAGGGGGGCAAGAGACCCAGTACTTC.

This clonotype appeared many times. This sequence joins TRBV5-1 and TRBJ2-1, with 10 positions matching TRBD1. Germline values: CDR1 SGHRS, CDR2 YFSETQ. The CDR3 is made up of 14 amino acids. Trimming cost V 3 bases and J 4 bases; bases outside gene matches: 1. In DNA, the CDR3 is TGCGCCAGCAGCTGGGGACAGGGGTACAATGAGCAGTTCTTC. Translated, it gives CASSWGQGYNEQFF.

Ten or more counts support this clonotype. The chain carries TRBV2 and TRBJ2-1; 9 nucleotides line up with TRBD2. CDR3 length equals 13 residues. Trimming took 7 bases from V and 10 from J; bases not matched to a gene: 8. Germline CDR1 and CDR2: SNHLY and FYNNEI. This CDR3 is CASNGGGAQEQFF. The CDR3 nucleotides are TGTGCCAGCAATGGCGGGGGGGCACAAGAGCAGTTCTTC.

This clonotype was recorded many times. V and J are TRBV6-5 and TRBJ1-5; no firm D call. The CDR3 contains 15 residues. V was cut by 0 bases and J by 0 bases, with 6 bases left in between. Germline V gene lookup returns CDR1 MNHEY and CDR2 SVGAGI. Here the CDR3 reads CASSYSPLSNQPQHF. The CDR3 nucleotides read TGTGCCAGCAGTTACTCGCCCCTTAGCAATCAGCCCCAGCATTTT.

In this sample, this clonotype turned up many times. In DNA, the CDR3 is TGTGCCAGCAACCTTAGCGGTCATAGCACAGATACGCAGTATTTT. Translating it yields CASNLSGHSTDTQYF. The chain employs TRBV28 and TRBJ2-3; a weak D match, TRBD2 (6 bases). In germline, CDR1 is MDHEN, CDR2 SYDVKM. Trimming took 7 bases from V and 0 from J, leaving 14 bases between them. The CDR3 consists of 15 residues.

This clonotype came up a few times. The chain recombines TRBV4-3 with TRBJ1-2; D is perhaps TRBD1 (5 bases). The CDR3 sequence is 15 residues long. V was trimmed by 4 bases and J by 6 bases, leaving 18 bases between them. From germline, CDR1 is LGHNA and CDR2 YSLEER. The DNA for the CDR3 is TGCGCCAGCAGCCGTCAGGGAGCCCCTGAGGATGGCTACACCTTC. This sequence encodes CASSRQGAPEDGYTF.

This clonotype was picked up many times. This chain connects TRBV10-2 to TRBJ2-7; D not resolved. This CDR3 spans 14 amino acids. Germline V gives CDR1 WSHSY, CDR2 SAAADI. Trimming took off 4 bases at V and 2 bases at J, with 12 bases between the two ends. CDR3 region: CASSVGSVTYEQYF. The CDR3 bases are TGCGCCAGCAGTGTAGGCAGCGTGACCTACGAGCAGTACTTC.

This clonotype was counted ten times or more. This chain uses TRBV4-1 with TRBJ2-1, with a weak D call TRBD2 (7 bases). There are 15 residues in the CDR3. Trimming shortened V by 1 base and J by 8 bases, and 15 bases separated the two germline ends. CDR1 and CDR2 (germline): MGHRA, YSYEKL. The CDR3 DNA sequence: TGCGCCAGCAGCCAAGGTTTAGGGGGGGCTGATGAGCAGTTCTTC. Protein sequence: CASSQGLGGADEQFF.

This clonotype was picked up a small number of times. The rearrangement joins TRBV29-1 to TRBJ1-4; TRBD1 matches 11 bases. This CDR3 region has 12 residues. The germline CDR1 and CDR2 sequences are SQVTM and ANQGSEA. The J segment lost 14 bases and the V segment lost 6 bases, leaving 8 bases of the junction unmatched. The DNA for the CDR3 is TGCAGCGTGGGGACAGGGGGAAAAATGCTGTTTTTT. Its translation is CSVGTGGKMLFF.

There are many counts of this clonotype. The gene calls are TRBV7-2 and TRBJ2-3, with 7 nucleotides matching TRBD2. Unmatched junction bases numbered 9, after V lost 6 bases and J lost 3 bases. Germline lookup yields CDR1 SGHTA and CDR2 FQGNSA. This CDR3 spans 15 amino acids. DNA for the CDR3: TGTGCCAGCAGATCTAGTGGGGGGGGGACAGATACGCAGTATTTT. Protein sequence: CASRSSGGGTDTQYF. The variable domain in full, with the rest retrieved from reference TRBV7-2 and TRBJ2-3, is GAGVSQSPSNKVTEKGKDVELRCDPISGHTALYWYRQSLGQGLEFLIYFQGNSAPDKSGLPSDRFSAERTGGSVSTLTIQRTQQEDSAVYLCASRSSGGGTDTQYFGPGTRLTVL.

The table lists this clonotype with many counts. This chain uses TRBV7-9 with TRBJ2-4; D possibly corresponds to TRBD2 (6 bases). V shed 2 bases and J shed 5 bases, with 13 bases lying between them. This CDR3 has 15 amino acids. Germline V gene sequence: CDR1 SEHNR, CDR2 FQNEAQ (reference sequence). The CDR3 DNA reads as TGTGCCAGCAGCTTACGAGGGTCGGGAGAAAACATTCAGTACTTC. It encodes CASSLRGSGENIQYF.

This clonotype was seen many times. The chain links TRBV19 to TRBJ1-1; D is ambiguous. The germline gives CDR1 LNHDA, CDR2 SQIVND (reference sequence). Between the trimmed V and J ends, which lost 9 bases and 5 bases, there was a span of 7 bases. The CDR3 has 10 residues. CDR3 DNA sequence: TGTGCCAGCCGGCGGACTGAAGCTTTCTTT. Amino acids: CASRRTEAFF.

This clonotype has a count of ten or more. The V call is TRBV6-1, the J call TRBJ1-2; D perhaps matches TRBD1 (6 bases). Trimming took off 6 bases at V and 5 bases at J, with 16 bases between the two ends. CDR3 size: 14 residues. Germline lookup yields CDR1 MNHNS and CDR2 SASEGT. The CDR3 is CASRTGLSYYGYTF. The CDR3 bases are TGTGCCAGCAGGACAGGCCTTTCCTATTATGGCTACACCTTC.

CDR3 in amino acids: CASSLATGVSGYTF. DNA for the CDR3: TGTGCCAGTAGCCTTGCCACAGGGGTCTCTGGCTACACCTTC. The chain carries TRBV19 and TRBJ1-2, with 7 bases that match TRBD1. This CDR3 spans 14 amino acids. With 6 bases clipped from V and 7 bases from J, the junction kept 11 bases outside the gene matches. Germline V gene data show CDR1 as LNHDA and CDR2 as SQIVND (reference sequence). The full variable domain, rest sourced from reference TRBV19 and TRBJ1-2, is DGGITQSPKYLFRKEGQNVTLSCEQNLNHDAMYWYRQDPGQGLRLIYYSQIVNDFQKGDIAEGYSVSREKKESFPLTVTSAQKNPTAFYLCASSLATGVSGYTFGSGTRLTVV.

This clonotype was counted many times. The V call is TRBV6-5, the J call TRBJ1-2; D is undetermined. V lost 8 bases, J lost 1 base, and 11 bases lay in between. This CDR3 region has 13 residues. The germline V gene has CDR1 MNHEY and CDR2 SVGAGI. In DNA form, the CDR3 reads TGTGCCAGCGCCTTAGGGATTAACTATGGCTACACCTTC. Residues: CASALGINYGYTF.